This record covers a single T cell receptor (beta chain). The antigen remains undetermined. This specimen belongs to a study of beta chain features in type 1 diabetes. Study overall: The patients were much like the healthy donors in age, gender and cell yields. Overall study results and limits: Diminished insertions and augmented deletions at VDJ junctions characterized type 1 diabetes patients. Shorter TCRB CDR3s, moderately but significantly so, were found in Type 1 diabetes patients in all four CD4+ subsets.

Expressed TCRB transcripts were sequenced because the entire RNA isolate underwent reverse transcription. The method was immunoSEQ multiplex PCR; TCRdb's version includes in-frame clones alone and lacks a portion of them. The table lists approximately 170,000 clones, more than 60% of them singletons. The single heparinised draw taken from each donor contained about 110 mL of blood on average. Germline CDR1 is GTSNPN and CDR2 is SVGIG (reference sequence). The V gene lost 0 bases and the J gene lost 0 bases, with 12 bases spanning the gap. The CDR3 extends over 16 amino acids. The rearrangement uses TRBV30 and TRBJ1-5, with unresolved D. This TCR came from a man aged 30 to 45 with type 1 diabetes. Sequencing was done on a sample of naive CD4+ T cells from blood. CDR3 bases: TGTGCCTGGAGTGTTTTGGGGTCGGATAGCAATCAGCCCCAGCATTTT. Protein: CAWSVLGSDSNQPQHF.